The 21 T cell receptor beta chains below all came from one sample that was sequenced in a study of T cells in Graves' hyperthyroidism and ophthalmopathy. Researchers amplified the TCR beta CDR3 regions from RNA transcripts. The primer set for the first-round RT-PCR of the TCR CDR3 was HTBI. Each CDR3 protein gets one entry after TCRdb re-called the multiplex PCR reads with MiXCR. This sample has around 700,000 distinct CDR3 sequences, with approximately 19% found just once. Sequencing input: blood. All receptors come from a woman aged 45-59 years with Graves' hyperthyroidism that later progressed to Graves' ophthalmopathy.

The chain uses TRBV20-1 and TRBJ2-7; unclear D gene. Germline assignment: CDR1 DFQATT and CDR2 SNEGSKA (reference sequence). With 1 base removed from V and 0 bases from J, the gap between germline ends came to 7 bases. The CDR3 has 13 amino acids. The CDR3 DNA is TGCAGTGCTAGAGGACACCCCTCCTACGAGCAGTACTTC. Residues: CSARGHPSYEQYF.

This clonotype occurred a few times. A read error may produce the germline difference seen at one junction end. The chain employs TRBV4-1 and TRBJ2-7; D unresolved. The CDR3 runs 15 residues. Germline CDR1 and CDR2: MGHRA and YSYEKL. CDR3 residues: CASSPSTGLSYEQYF. For the CDR3, the DNA is TGTGCCAGCAGCCCTTCAACCGGCCTCTCCTACGAGCAGTACTTC.

This chain connects TRBV5-1 to TRBJ2-2; D perhaps matches TRBD2 (6 bases). V shed 3 bases and J shed 2 bases, with 17 bases lying between them. The CDR3 runs 17 residues. Germline CDR1 is SGHRS and CDR2 is YFSETQ. CDR3 DNA sequence: TGCGCCAGCAGCTCCTCACCGGGACTGCCCAACACCGGGGAGCTGTTTTTT. Protein sequence: CASSSSPGLPNTGELFF.

The rearrangement links TRBV6-2 or TRBV6-3 to TRBJ2-1, with 10 bases lining up with TRBD2. Per the germline V gene, CDR1 is MNHEY and CDR2 is SVGEGT. Trimming took 2 bases from V and 4 from J; bases not matched to a gene: 2. The CDR3 consists of 15 residues. The CDR3 DNA reads as TGTGCCAGCAGTTACCGGACTAGCGGATACAATGAGCAGTTCTTC. It translates to CASSYRTSGYNEQFF.

This clonotype showed up many times. J is TRBJ1-4 and V is TRBV12-3 or TRBV12-4, with 7 bases fitting TRBD1. This CDR3 contains 15 residues. Losses at the gene ends were 6 bases for V and 5 bases for J; bases not matched to a gene: 9. The CDR3 nucleotides are TGTGCCAGCAGCCAAGGAGACAGGGTGAATGAAAAACTGTTTTTT. It codes for CASSQGDRVNEKLFF.

This clonotype was observed a few times. The chain combines TRBV14 with TRBJ2-3, with D tentatively TRBD1 (6 bases). V was clipped by 2 bases and J by 0 bases, with 9 bases between them. This CDR3 has 15 residues. Germline CDR1 reads SGHDN; CDR2 reads FVKESK. CDR3 bases: TGTGCCAGCAGCCAATGGGACATAAGCACAGATACGCAGTATTTT. It encodes CASSQWDISTDTQYF.

This clonotype was seen many times. CDR3 in DNA: TGTGCCAGCAGCTCCCCCTGGGGTAGCGGAGCTCAAGAGACCCAGTACTTC. It yields the protein CASSSPWGSGAQETQYF. The chain carries TRBV11-2 and TRBJ2-5; TRBD2 is a possible D gene (6 bases). Between the trimmed V and J ends, which lost 4 bases and 2 bases, there was a span of 20 bases. The CDR3 is 17 residues long. From germline, CDR1 is SGHAT and CDR2 FQNNGV.

The rearrangement uses TRBV4-1 and TRBJ2-1, with D unclear. Trimming stripped 0 bases from V and 9 bases from J, with 9 bases between. This CDR3 region has 13 residues. Germline V gene data show CDR1 as MGHRA and CDR2 as YSYEKL. The DNA for the CDR3 is TGCGCCAGCAGCCAAGAGCGGATCGGTGAGCAGTTCTTC. This encodes CASSQERIGEQFF.

This clonotype occurred a few times. The J gene is TRBJ1-5, the V gene TRBV27; TRBD1 matches at 8 bases. V gave up 6 bases and J gave up 4 bases; unmatched junction bases: 14. This CDR3 spans 17 amino acids. Germline CDR1 is MNHEY and CDR2 is SMNVEV (reference sequence). CDR3 nucleotides: TGTGCCAGCAGCCCAGACAGGGGAGGGAGGTCAAATCAGCCCCAGCATTTT. Protein: CASSPDRGGRSNQPQHF.

This clonotype was picked up many times. The rearrangement links TRBV12-3 or TRBV12-4 to TRBJ2-3; D might be TRBD1 (5 bases). Trimming shortened V by 1 base and J by 5 bases, and 10 bases separated the two germline ends. This CDR3 has 14 amino acids. The CDR3, as DNA: TGTGCCAGCAGTTTAGGTGACAGACAAGATACGCAGTATTTT. This gives the protein CASSLGDRQDTQYF.

The sample holds one count of this clonotype. This chain joins TRBV20-1 and TRBJ1-1; the D gene is possibly TRBD1 (5 bases). This CDR3 is built from 12 residues. Trimming pared 3 bases from V and 5 bases from J, leaving 10 bases between. Germline values: CDR1 DFQATT, CDR2 SNEGSKA (reference sequence). The CDR3 spells CSASYEGTEAFF. The CDR3, as DNA: TGCAGTGCTAGTTATGAGGGGACTGAAGCTTTCTTT.

V is TRBV19 and J is TRBJ2-5; a possible D gene is TRBD1 (6 bases). The germline V gene encodes CDR1 LNHDA and CDR2 SQIVND (reference sequence). This CDR3 spans 14 amino acids. V gave up 6 bases and J gave up 5 bases, with 16 bases separating them. As DNA, the CDR3 is TGTGCCAGTAGGAAACAGGGTTCAGGGGAGACCCAGTACTTC. Translated, it gives CASRKQGSGETQYF.

V and J are TRBV3-1 and TRBJ2-3; 14 nucleotides line up with TRBD2. This CDR3 is built from 16 residues. After removal of 4 bases from V and 6 bases from J, the junction contained 6 bases not matched to a gene. Germline CDR1 reads LGHDT; CDR2 reads YNNKEL (reference sequence). CDR3 DNA: TGTGCCAGCAGCCGTAGGACTAGCGGGGGGCTTGATACGCAGTATTTT. This gives the protein CASSRRTSGGLDTQYF.

This clonotype showed up just a few times. At one boundary the junction diverges from the germline segment, which might be a read error. The chain joins TRBV30 to TRBJ1-6; D call uncertain. This CDR3 comprises 14 residues. Germline V gene sequence: CDR1 GTSNPN, CDR2 SVGIG (reference sequence). This CDR3 reads CAWSVLQYNSPPHF. DNA for the CDR3: TGTGCCTGGAGTGTGTTGCAGTATAATTCACCCCCCCACTTT.

This chain joins TRBV18 and TRBJ2-7; 8 positions match TRBD2. The ends lost 3 bases at V and 6 bases at J; junction bases unmatched: 1. The CDR3 is 12 residues long. CDR1 and CDR2 (germline): KGHSH, LQKENI. The CDR3 loop is CASSPGRAEQYF. The CDR3 DNA follows: TGTGCCAGCTCACCCGGGAGGGCCGAGCAGTACTTC.

This clonotype was detected a few times. The V and J genes are TRBV15 and TRBJ2-7, with TRBD1 matching 8 bases. V shed 5 bases and J 7 bases; nucleotides not matched to a gene: 16. CDR1 and CDR2 (germline): LNHNV, YYDKDF (reference sequence). The CDR3 is made up of 16 amino acids. The CDR3 sequence: CATSSHVRGLWSEQYF. Written as DNA, the CDR3 is TGTGCCACCAGCTCTCACGTCAGGGGGCTATGGAGTGAGCAGTACTTC.

The chain employs TRBV14 and TRBJ2-2, with D perhaps TRBD1 or TRBD2 (6 bases each). Trimming removed 3 bases at V and 4 bases at J, with 12 bases between. Germline CDR1 SGHDN, CDR2 FVKESK. The CDR3 spans 15 residues. DNA for the CDR3: TGTGCCAGCAGCCAGGGGGGCCGAGGCACCGGGGAGCTGTTTTTT. Encoded protein: CASSQGGRGTGELFF.

This clonotype showed up many times. This rearrangement joins TRBV11-2 to TRBJ2-3; D not resolved. V dropped 1 base and J dropped 3 bases, with 5 bases sitting between them. This CDR3 comprises 13 residues. Per germline, CDR1 SGHAT and CDR2 FQNNGV. CDR3 in amino acids: CASSLVATDTQYF. In DNA form, the CDR3 reads TGTGCCAGCAGCTTAGTGGCGACAGATACGCAGTATTTT.

Worth noting for this clonotype: One base away lies a much larger clone, so this may be a sequencing read error. CDR3 bases: TGTGCCAGCAGACCCCCCGGACAGCTTCTCTCAGCTTTCTTT. Residues: CASRPPGQLLSAFF. The chain employs TRBV12-3 or TRBV12-4 and TRBJ1-1; perhaps TRBD1 as D (6 bases). The CDR3 is made up of 14 amino acids. V was shortened by 6 bases and J by 10 bases, with 21 bases between the two germline ends.

The rearrangement links TRBV29-1 to TRBJ1-2; D possibly corresponds to TRBD1 (5 bases). Germline values: CDR1 SQVTM, CDR2 ANQGSEA. This CDR3 is 13 amino acids long. The V gene lost 6 bases and the J gene lost 7 bases, with 18 bases spanning the gap. The CDR3 region is CSVRSGGDGGYTF. In DNA, the CDR3 is TGCAGCGTCCGGTCGGGGGGGGACGGTGGCTACACCTTC.

In its sample, this clonotype was seen a few times. The chain carries TRBV29-1 and TRBJ1-3; D is unresolved. V lost 1 base and J lost 1, with 11 bases in between. The CDR3 is 15 residues long. Germline values: CDR1 SQVTM, CDR2 ANQGSEA. The CDR3 nucleotides read TGCAGCGTTGAAGCCGCGGAGGTATCTGGAAACACCATATATTTT. Translated, it gives CSVEAAEVSGNTIYF.